Following are 32 T cell receptor beta chains from one sample sequenced in a study of cytomegalovirus exposure and HLA in healthy donors. PCR amplification relied on 60 Vbeta primers (plus 13 Jbeta primers). Clones were sequenced by immunoSEQ multiplex PCR, and TCRdb holds only the in-frame ones, with some missing. This table holds about 200,000 clones. Sequencing was done on a sample of PBMCs. These receptors all come from a girl aged 2-10 years in good health and CMV-seropositive.

V and J are TRBV19 and TRBJ2-7; TRBD1 might be the D (5 bases). Germline-derived CDR1 and CDR2 are LNHDA and SQIVND (reference sequence). This CDR3 is 13 amino acids long. Trimming pared 8 bases from V and 7 bases from J, leaving 18 bases between. The CDR3 region is CASRHRPQGEQYF. The CDR3 bases are TGTGCCAGTCGACACAGGCCGCAGGGAGAGCAGTACTTC.

The chain carries TRBV28 and TRBJ1-3; 8 nucleotides match TRBD1. The V segment lost 6 bases and the J segment 4 bases; nucleotides outside the gene matches: 5. This CDR3 contains 14 residues. The germline V gene has CDR1 MDHEN and CDR2 SYDVKM. Here the CDR3 reads CASRIQGAGNTIYF. The DNA of the CDR3 is TGTGCCAGCAGGATTCAGGGGGCGGGAAACACCATATATTTT.

The chain joins TRBV11-2 to TRBJ2-7; a weak D match, TRBD1 (6 bases). Germline lookup yields CDR1 SGHAT and CDR2 FQNNGV. V was clipped by 3 bases and J by 0 bases, with 6 bases between them. The CDR3 sequence is 13 residues long. The CDR3: CASSLGASYEQYF. CDR3 nucleotide sequence: TGTGCCAGCAGCTTGGGGGCCTCCTACGAGCAGTACTTC.

The chain has TRBV4-2 and TRBJ2-2; TRBD2 matches at 7 bases. The CDR3 extends over 16 amino acids. V gave up 4 bases and J gave up 0 bases; unmatched junction bases: 5. Germline lookup yields CDR1 LGHNA and CDR2 YNFKEQ. CDR3 protein: CASSLSSGTNTGELFF. The CDR3 DNA reads TGTGCCAGCAGCCTCTCTAGCGGAACGAACACCGGGGAGCTGTTTTTT.

V and J are TRBV5-1 and TRBJ2-4, with TRBD2 matching over 8 bases. From germline, CDR1 is SGHRS and CDR2 YFSETQ. The CDR3 loop spans 15 amino acids. The junction had 5 bases not matched to a gene; V was cut back by 0 bases and J by 6 bases. This CDR3 reads CASSLGERESNIQYF. The CDR3 DNA reads as TGCGCCAGCAGCTTGGGAGAGCGGGAGTCAAACATTCAGTACTTC.

The rearrangement joins TRBV5-1 to TRBJ1-4, with D possibly TRBD1 on 5 matching bases. V was pared by 0 bases and J by 3 bases, with 9 bases between. Germline V gene lookup returns CDR1 SGHRS and CDR2 YFSETQ. This CDR3 has 15 residues. CDR3 sequence reads: CASSLGTSPNEKLFF. DNA of the CDR3: TGCGCCAGCAGCTTGGGGACATCCCCTAATGAAAAACTGTTTTTT. The full variable domain, completed using reference TRBV5-1 and TRBJ1-4, is KAGVTQTPRYLIKTRGQQVTLSCSPISGHRSVSWYQQTPGQGLQFLFEYFSETQRNKGNFPGRFSGRQFSNSRSEMNVSTLELGDSALYLCASSLGTSPNEKLFFGSGTQLSVL.

The chain uses TRBV18 and TRBJ1-1; D ambiguous. CDR3 length: 13 residues. V was cut by 5 bases and J by 1 base, with 8 bases left in between. Germline CDR1 and CDR2: KGHSH and LQKENI. Here the CDR3 reads CASSTRQNTEAFF. The CDR3 DNA reads as TGTGCCAGCTCAACCCGACAGAACACTGAAGCTTTCTTT.

The genes are TRBV5-1 and TRBJ1-1, with a possible D match to TRBD1 (5 bases). Germline CDR1 and CDR2: SGHRS and YFSETQ. The CDR3 runs 14 residues. Trimming pared 0 bases from V and 4 bases from J, leaving 10 bases between. The CDR3 DNA sequence: TGCGCCAGCAGCTTGGAGCAAAGGGGCACTGAAGCTTTCTTT. It is translated as CASSLEQRGTEAFF.

The rearrangement links TRBV4-2 to TRBJ1-2; 7 positions match TRBD1. Germline CDR1 and CDR2: LGHNA and YNFKEQ. Trimming took 0 bases from V and 8 from J; bases not matched to a gene: 12. This CDR3 contains 16 residues. CDR3 sequence: CASSQDFGTDLGGYTF. The CDR3 coding sequence is TGTGCCAGCAGCCAAGATTTCGGGACAGACCTTGGGGGCTACACCTTC.

The chain is built from TRBV28 and TRBJ2-1; D may be TRBD2 (6 bases). CDR1 and CDR2 from the germline V gene are MDHEN and SYDVKM. CDR3 length equals 14 residues. The V end was cut by 6 bases, the J end by 9 bases, with 18 bases between. The CDR3 DNA sequence: TGTGCCAGCAGCGGTAGCCGGGAGTCGGTTGAGCAGTTCTTC. The encoded protein is CASSGSRESVEQFF. Using reference TRBV28 and TRBJ2-1 for the parts outside the CDR3, the full variable domain is DVKVTQSSRYLVKRTGEKVFLECVQDMDHENMFWYRQDPGLGLRLIYFSYDVKMKEKGDIPEGYSVSREKKERFSLILESASTNQTSMYLCASSGSRESVEQFFGPGTRLTVL.

The chain couples TRBV4-1 to TRBJ2-5, with D hard to call. Germline CDR1 MGHRA, CDR2 YSYEKL. V lost 1 base and J 3 bases, leaving 6 bases between the germline ends. The CDR3 is 13 residues long. Here the CDR3 reads CASSQVLKETQYF. Written as DNA, the CDR3 is TGCGCCAGCAGCCAAGTCCTTAAAGAGACCCAGTACTTC.

V usage is TRBV27 and J usage is TRBJ1-6; the D gene is possibly TRBD1 (6 bases). Trimming removed 8 bases at V and 5 bases at J, with 13 bases between. Germline assignment: CDR1 MNHEY and CDR2 SMNVEV (reference sequence). The CDR3 spans 14 residues. In DNA, the CDR3 is TGTGCCAGCCTCTGGGACACAGATAATTCACCCCTCCACTTT. It translates to CASLWDTDNSPLHF.

The genes are TRBV6-1 and TRBJ2-5; D perhaps matches TRBD2 (6 bases). The V end was cut by 2 bases, the J end by 4 bases, with 11 bases between. The CDR3 runs to 14 residues. Germline CDR1 MNHNS, CDR2 SASEGT. CDR3 DNA: TGTGCCAGCAGTGAACCGGGACTGACAGAGACCCAGTACTTC. Translated, it gives CASSEPGLTETQYF.

The chain joins TRBV18 to TRBJ2-7; the D gene is possibly TRBD2 (7 bases). Germline loops: CDR1 KGHSH, CDR2 LQKENI. CDR3 length: 15 residues. V was shortened by 3 bases and J by 4 bases, with 16 bases between the two germline ends. The chain's CDR3 is CASSPRMGGGYEQYF. The CDR3 nucleotides read TGTGCCAGCTCACCGAGGATGGGAGGGGGGTACGAGCAGTACTTC.

The J gene is TRBJ1-5, the V gene TRBV7-2; D is undetermined. CDR1 is SGHTA and CDR2 is FQGNSA in the germline V gene. The germline V and J ends were trimmed by 5 bases and 7 bases, with 15 bases remaining between them. The CDR3 is made up of 14 amino acids. The CDR3 sequence is CASSLRREGQPQHF. In DNA, the CDR3 is TGTGCCAGCAGCCTGAGACGGGAAGGGCAGCCCCAGCATTTT.

The rearrangement uses TRBV6-5 and TRBJ2-2, with TRBD2 identical over 10 bases. V gave up 7 bases and J gave up 8 bases; unmatched junction bases: 7. From germline, CDR1 is MNHEY and CDR2 SVGAGI. The CDR3 is made up of 14 amino acids. CDR3 protein: CASKPLAGTGELFF. The CDR3, as DNA: TGTGCCAGCAAACCACTAGCGGGAACGGGGGAGCTGTTTTTT.

The chain combines TRBV5-4 with TRBJ1-3; D is perhaps TRBD1 (6 bases). Germline CDR1 SGHNT, CDR2 YYREEE (reference sequence). The CDR3 extends over 16 amino acids. Trimming took off 2 bases at V and 1 base at J, with 13 bases between the two ends. In nucleotides, the CDR3 is TGTGCCAGCAGCTTCGCAGGGGAAGCATCTGGAAACACCATATATTTT. Translating gives CASSFAGEASGNTIYF. Using reference TRBV5-4 and TRBJ1-3 for the parts outside the CDR3, the full variable domain is ETGVTQSPTHLIKTRGQQVTLRCSSQSGHNTVSWYQQALGQGPQFIFQYYREEENGRGNFPPRFSGLQFPNYSSELNVNALELDDSALYLCASSFAGEASGNTIYFGEGSWLTVV.

About this clone: One end of the junction is discordant with germline, which a read error may explain. The J gene is TRBJ2-5, the V gene TRBV7-7; 9 positions match TRBD1. CDR3 length equals 16 residues. Germline CDR1 reads SSHAT; CDR2 reads FNYEAQ (reference sequence). CDR3 nucleotides: TGTGCTAGCAGCTCCGCCGGGACAGGGATTTTGGAGACCCAGTACTTC. It specifies CASSSAGTGILETQYF.

This sequence joins TRBV19 and TRBJ2-7; weak D call: TRBD2 (6 bases). Germline values: CDR1 LNHDA, CDR2 SQIVND (reference sequence). Trimming left V 6 bases short and J 1 base short, with 10 bases between. This CDR3 is built from 13 residues. CDR3 protein: CASRGGSSYEQYF. In DNA form, the CDR3 reads TGTGCCAGTAGGGGAGGCAGTTCCTACGAGCAGTACTTC. The complete variable domain, with remaining parts taken from reference TRBV19 and TRBJ2-7, reads DGGITQSPKYLFRKEGQNVTLSCEQNLNHDAMYWYRQDPGQGLRLIYYSQIVNDFQKGDIAEGYSVSREKKESFPLTVTSAQKNPTAFYLCASRGGSSYEQYFGPGTRLTVT.

The CDR3 here is CASSPRPGGTEAFF. In DNA form, the CDR3 reads TGTGCCAGCAGCCCCCGGCCCGGCGGGACTGAAGCTTTCTTT. V is TRBV7-6 and J is TRBJ1-1, with D unclear. Germline lookup yields CDR1 SGHVS and CDR2 FNYEAQ. CDR3 size: 14 residues. V was shortened by 5 bases and J by 5 bases, with 15 bases between the two germline ends.

The chain links TRBV7-2 to TRBJ1-1; TRBD1 might be the D (6 bases). The CDR3 sequence is 15 residues long. The V end lost 1 base, the J end lost 1 base, and 10 bases lay between the germline ends. CDR1 and CDR2 from the germline V gene are SGHTA and FQGNSA. The CDR3 loop is CASSLELQGNTEAFF. The CDR3 DNA reads TGTGCCAGCAGCTTAGAACTACAGGGGAACACTGAAGCTTTCTTT.

The gene calls are TRBV18 and TRBJ2-7, with 9 bases matching TRBD1. The CDR3 is made up of 14 amino acids. From germline, CDR1 is KGHSH and CDR2 LQKENI. The V gene end was trimmed by 3 bases and the J gene end by 6 bases; junction bases not matched to a gene: 6. CDR3 nucleotides: TGTGCCAGCTCACCCGGGACAGGGAGGGCCGAGCAGTACTTC. Protein: CASSPGTGRAEQYF.

The chain recombines TRBV5-4 with TRBJ2-5, with 8 bases fitting TRBD2. Judging by the DNA end, TRBJ2-7 fits better; the J call may be wrong. This CDR3 spans 15 amino acids. The germline gives CDR1 SGHNT, CDR2 YYREEE (reference sequence). DNA for the CDR3: TGTGCCAGCAGCTTGCCTAGCGGGCGAACCTACGAGCAGTACTTC. Its translation is CASSLPSGRTYEQYF.

This chain connects TRBV2 to TRBJ2-1; 9 positions agree with TRBD2. Trimming cost V 5 bases and J 4 bases; bases outside gene matches: 6. Germline V gene data show CDR1 as SNHLY and CDR2 as FYNNEI. The CDR3 is 15 amino acids. The CDR3: CASSPGLALYNEQFF. The DNA of the CDR3 is TGTGCCAGCAGTCCGGGACTAGCTTTGTACAATGAGCAGTTCTTC.

The rearrangement uses TRBV21-1 and TRBJ2-3; the DNA was not used to check the table's D call, TRBD2. TRBV21-1 is given as a pseudogene. The CDR3 is 9 residues long. CDR3 DNA: TGTGCCAGCAACAATCGGCAGTATTTT. Its translation: CASNNRQYF.

The rearrangement links TRBV9 to TRBJ2-5; a weak D match, TRBD2 (6 bases). This CDR3 spans 16 amino acids. Trimming removed 0 bases from V and 2 bases from J, with 14 bases in between. Germline V CDR1 and CDR2: SGDLS, YYNGEE. In nucleotides, the CDR3 is TGTGCCAGCAGCGTAGGAGCTCGCGGGGCACAAGAGACCCAGTACTTC. This gives the protein CASSVGARGAQETQYF. The full variable domain, in which reference TRBV9 and TRBJ2-5 provide the parts outside the CDR3, is DSGVTQTPKHLITATGQRVTLRCSPRSGDLSVYWYQQSLDQGLQFLIQYYNGEERAKGNILERFSAQQFPDLHSELNLSSLELGDSALYFCASSVGARGAQETQYFGPGTRLLVL.

V gene TRBV7-9 combines with J gene TRBJ2-5, with D perhaps matching TRBD2 (6 bases). TRBJ2-7 matches the DNA end more closely, so the J call is doubtful. The V gene's germline CDR1 is SEHNR and CDR2 FQNEAQ (reference sequence). CDR3 length: 12 residues. This chain's CDR3 is CATRDFSYEQYF. CDR3 bases: TGTGCCACCCGGGACTTCTCCTACGAGCAGTACTTC.

J is TRBJ2-7 and V is TRBV5-1; TRBD1 agrees at 8 bases. Per germline, CDR1 SGHRS and CDR2 YFSETQ. The CDR3 has 14 amino acids. Unmatched junction bases numbered 9, after V lost 4 bases and J lost 6 bases. The CDR3 region is CASSRRQGASEQYF. The CDR3 nucleotides are TGCGCCAGCAGCAGGAGGCAGGGGGCGTCCGAGCAGTACTTC. The whole variable domain, remainder taken from reference TRBV5-1 and TRBJ2-7, is KAGVTQTPRYLIKTRGQQVTLSCSPISGHRSVSWYQQTPGQGLQFLFEYFSETQRNKGNFPGRFSGRQFSNSRSEMNVSTLELGDSALYLCASSRRQGASEQYFGPGTRLTVT.

The chain links TRBV7-2 to TRBJ2-1; 14 bases match TRBD2. Losses at the gene ends were 7 bases for V and 15 bases for J; bases not matched to a gene: 8. The CDR3 has 13 amino acids. Germline assignment: CDR1 SGHTA and CDR2 FQGNSA. The CDR3, as DNA: TGTGCCAGCACCGGACTAGCGGGAGGAGTAGGGTTCTTC. Protein: CASTGLAGGVGFF.

V gene TRBV13 combines with J gene TRBJ2-3; tentative D call: TRBD2 (6 bases). Germline CDR1 PRHDT, CDR2 FYEKMQ (reference sequence). The CDR3 runs 15 residues. Trimming left V 5 bases short and J 2 bases short, with 14 bases between. The CDR3 is CASSRGVSVTDTQYF. The CDR3 nucleotides are TGTGCCAGCAGCCGCGGGGTAAGCGTCACAGATACGCAGTATTTT.

V usage is TRBV5-4 and J usage is TRBJ2-2, with 9 bases matching TRBD2. Trimming took 4 bases from V and 5 from J; bases not matched to a gene: 6. Looked up from germline, CDR1 is SGHNT and CDR2 is YYREEE (reference sequence). The length of the CDR3 is 15 residues. CDR3 in DNA: TGTGCCAGCAGCGCCGTGACTAGCGGAACCGGGGAGCTGTTTTTT. Translation: CASSAVTSGTGELFF.

The rearrangement joins TRBV7-3 to TRBJ2-2; maybe TRBD1 (7 bases). The CDR3 is made up of 15 amino acids. Between the trimmed V and J ends, which lost 4 bases and 4 bases, there was a span of 13 bases. CDR1 and CDR2 (germline): SGHTA, FQGTGA. Here the CDR3 DNA reads TGTGCCAGCAGCTCGGGGGACAGAATCACCGGGGAGCTGTTTTTT. This translates into CASSSGDRITGELFF.